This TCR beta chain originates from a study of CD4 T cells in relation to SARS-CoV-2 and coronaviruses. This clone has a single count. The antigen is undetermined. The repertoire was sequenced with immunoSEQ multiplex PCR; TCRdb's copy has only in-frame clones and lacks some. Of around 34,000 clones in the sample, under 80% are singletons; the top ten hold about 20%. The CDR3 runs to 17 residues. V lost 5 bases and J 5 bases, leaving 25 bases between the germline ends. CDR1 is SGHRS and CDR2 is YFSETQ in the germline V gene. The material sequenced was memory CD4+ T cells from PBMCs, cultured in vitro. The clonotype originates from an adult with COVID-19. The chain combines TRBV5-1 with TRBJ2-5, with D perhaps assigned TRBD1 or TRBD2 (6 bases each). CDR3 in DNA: TGCGCCAGCAGTCTGAGCGGTCGCCGGGGGCGAGGGGAGACCCAGTACTTC. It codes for CASSLSGRRGRGETQYF. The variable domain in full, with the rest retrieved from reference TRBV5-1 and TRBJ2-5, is KAGVTQTPRYLIKTRGQQVTLSCSPISGHRSVSWYQQTPGQGLQFLFEYFSETQRNKGNFPGRFSGRQFSNSRSEMNVSTLELGDSALYLCASSLSGRRGRGETQYFGPGTRLLVL.